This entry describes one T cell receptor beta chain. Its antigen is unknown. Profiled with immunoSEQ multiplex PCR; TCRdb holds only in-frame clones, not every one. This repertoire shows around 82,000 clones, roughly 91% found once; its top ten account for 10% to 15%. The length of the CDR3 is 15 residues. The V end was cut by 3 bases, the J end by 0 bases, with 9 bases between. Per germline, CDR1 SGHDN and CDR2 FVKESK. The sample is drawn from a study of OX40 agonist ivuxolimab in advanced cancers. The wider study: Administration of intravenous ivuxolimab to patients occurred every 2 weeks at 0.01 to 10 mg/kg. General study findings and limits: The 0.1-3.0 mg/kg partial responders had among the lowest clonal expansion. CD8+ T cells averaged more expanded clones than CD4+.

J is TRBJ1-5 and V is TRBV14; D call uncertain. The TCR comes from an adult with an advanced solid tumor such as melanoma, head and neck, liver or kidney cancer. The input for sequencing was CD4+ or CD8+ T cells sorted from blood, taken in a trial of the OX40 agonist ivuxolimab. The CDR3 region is CASSHQDSSNQPQHF. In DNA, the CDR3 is TGTGCCAGCAGCCATCAGGATAGTAGCAATCAGCCCCAGCATTTT.